The subject of this entry is one T cell receptor beta chain. The length of the CDR3 is 14 residues. V shed 5 bases, J shed 1 base, and the junction held 2 bases outside the gene matches. CDR1 is SGHAT and CDR2 is FQNNGV in the germline V gene. Only in-frame clones appear in the TCRdb table, and some are missing; sequencing was by immunoSEQ multiplex PCR. The sample records fewer than 55,000 clones, approximately 90% being singletons. This record belongs to a study of cytomegalovirus exposure and HLA in healthy donors. The specimen was PBMCs. This rearrangement joins TRBV11-2 to TRBJ1-2; 9 positions agree with TRBD1. This sequence was found in a man younger than 30 in good health and CMV-seronegative. The chain's CDR3 is CASSADRGNYGYTF. Written as DNA, the CDR3 is TGTGCCAGCAGCGCGGACAGGGGTAACTATGGCTACACCTTC.